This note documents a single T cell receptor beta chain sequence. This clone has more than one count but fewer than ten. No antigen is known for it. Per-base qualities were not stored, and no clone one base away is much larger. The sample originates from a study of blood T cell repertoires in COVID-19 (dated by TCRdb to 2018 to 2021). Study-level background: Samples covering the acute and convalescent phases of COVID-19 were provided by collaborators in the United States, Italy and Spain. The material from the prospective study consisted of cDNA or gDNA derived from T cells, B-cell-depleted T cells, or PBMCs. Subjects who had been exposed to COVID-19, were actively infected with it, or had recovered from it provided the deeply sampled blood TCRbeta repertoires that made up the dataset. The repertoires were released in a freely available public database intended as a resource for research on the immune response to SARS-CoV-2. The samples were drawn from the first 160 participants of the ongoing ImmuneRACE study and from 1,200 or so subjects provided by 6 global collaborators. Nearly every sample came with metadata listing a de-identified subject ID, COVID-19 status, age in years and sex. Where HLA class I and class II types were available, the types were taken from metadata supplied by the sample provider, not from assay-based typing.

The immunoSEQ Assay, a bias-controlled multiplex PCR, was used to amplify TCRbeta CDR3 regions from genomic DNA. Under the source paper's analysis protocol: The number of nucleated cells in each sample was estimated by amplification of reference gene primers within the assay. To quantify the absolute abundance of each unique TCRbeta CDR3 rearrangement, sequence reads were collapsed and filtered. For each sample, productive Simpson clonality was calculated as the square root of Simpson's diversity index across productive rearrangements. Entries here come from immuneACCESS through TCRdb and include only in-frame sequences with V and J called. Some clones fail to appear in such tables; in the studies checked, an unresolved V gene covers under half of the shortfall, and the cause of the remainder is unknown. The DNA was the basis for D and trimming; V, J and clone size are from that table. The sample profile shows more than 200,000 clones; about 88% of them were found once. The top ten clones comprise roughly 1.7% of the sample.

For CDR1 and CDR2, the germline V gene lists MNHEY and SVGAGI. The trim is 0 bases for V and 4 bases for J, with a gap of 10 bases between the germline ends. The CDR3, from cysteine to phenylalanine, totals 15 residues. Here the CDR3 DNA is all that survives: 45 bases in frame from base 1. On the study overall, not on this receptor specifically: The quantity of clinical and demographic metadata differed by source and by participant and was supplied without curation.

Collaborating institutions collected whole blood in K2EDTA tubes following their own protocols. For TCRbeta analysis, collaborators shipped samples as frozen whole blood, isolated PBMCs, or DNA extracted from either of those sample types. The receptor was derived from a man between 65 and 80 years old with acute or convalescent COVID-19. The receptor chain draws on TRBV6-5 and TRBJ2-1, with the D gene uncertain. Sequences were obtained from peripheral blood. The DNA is TGTGCCAGCAGTTACTCGATCCCAGTTTACAATGAGCAGTTCTTC. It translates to CASSYSIPVYNEQFF.